The T cell receptor (beta chain) under discussion was sequenced for a study of control samples from healthy donors and cancer patients. Measured with immunoSEQ multiplex PCR; TCRdb has only the in-frame clones, and not every one. The sample holds roughly 170,000 clones; 93% are singletons and the top ten take approximately 4%. Germline V lookup: CDR1 LGHNA, CDR2 YSLEER. The CDR3 consists of 17 residues. The V end was cut by 3 bases, the J end by 0 bases, with 14 bases between. In this sample, this clone turned up once. Specimen: blood. The sequence was obtained from a woman aged 55-75 years in good health. V gene TRBV4-3 combines with J gene TRBJ1-4, with D unclear. The CDR3 DNA sequence: TGCGCCAGCAGCCATTCCTCGACGGATCCAACTAATGAAAAACTGTTTTTT. This codes for CASSHSSTDPTNEKLFF.